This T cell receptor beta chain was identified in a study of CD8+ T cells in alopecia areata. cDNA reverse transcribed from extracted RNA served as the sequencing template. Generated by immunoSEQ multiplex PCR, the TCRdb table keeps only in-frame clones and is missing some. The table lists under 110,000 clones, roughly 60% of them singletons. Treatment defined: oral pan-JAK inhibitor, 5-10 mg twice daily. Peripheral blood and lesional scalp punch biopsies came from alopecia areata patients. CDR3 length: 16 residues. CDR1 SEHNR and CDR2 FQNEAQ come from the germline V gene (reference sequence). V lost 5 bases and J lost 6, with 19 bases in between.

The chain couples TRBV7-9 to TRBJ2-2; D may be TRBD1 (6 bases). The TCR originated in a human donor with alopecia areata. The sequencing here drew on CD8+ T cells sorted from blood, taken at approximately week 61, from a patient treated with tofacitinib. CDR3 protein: CASSAYREEGAGELFF. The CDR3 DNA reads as TGTGCCAGCAGCGCATACAGGGAAGAAGGTGCCGGGGAGCTGTTTTTT.